These T cell receptor beta chains were read from a single sample in a study of T cell responses to AZD1222 COVID-19 vaccine. TCRdb's copy holds only in-frame clones and misses some; the assay was immunoSEQ multiplex PCR. This table has about 150,000 clones, 80% to 90% appearing once. This specimen consisted of peripheral blood, obtained on day 0 of AZD1222 vaccination. These receptors all stem from an adult in good health. Both conserved end residues are trimmed from each CDR3. The D gene is left open where the match is weak.

d_call	v_call	j_call	cdr3_aa
TRBD1	TRBV12-3/TRBV12-4	TRBJ2-7	ASGRDRENEQY
-	TRBV6-5	TRBJ2-7	ASTEQTNEQY
-	TRBV5-6	TRBJ2-7	ASSGGYEQY
-	TRBV4-2	TRBJ1-2	ASSQDTRGIDYGYT
TRBD2	TRBV4-1	TRBJ2-7	ASSQPSAGDHEQY
-	TRBV29-1	TRBJ1-4	SAGLHNEKLF
TRBD1	TRBV7-2	TRBJ2-3	ASTSRGPGGDTQY
-	TRBV5-1	TRBJ2-2	ASSLDPGAGELF
TRBD1	TRBV28	TRBJ1-5	ASSRRDRDYRSQGNQPQH
TRBD2	TRBV4-3	TRBJ2-3	ASSQRALAGTDTQY
-	TRBV2	TRBJ2-1	ASSEAETRSSYNEQF
TRBD2	TRBV19	TRBJ2-1	ASSIQRDRGEQF
TRBD1	TRBV9	TRBJ1-1	ASSPGQVEVLTEAF
-	TRBV5-4	TRBJ1-2	ASQGFRGYT
TRBD2	TRBV5-4	TRBJ2-1	ASSETSGEYNEQF
-	TRBV15	TRBJ1-4	ATSWGATNEKLF
TRBD2	TRBV10-2	TRBJ2-3	ASSEWGLAGGPLNTDTQY
TRBD1	TRBV7-8	TRBJ2-2	ASSLNSGQGELF
-	TRBV12-3/TRBV12-4	TRBJ2-5	ASSAQGETQY
-	TRBV9	TRBJ2-1	ASSAPDSPYEF
-	TRBV24-1	TRBJ1-5	ATSSGGTNQPQH
-	TRBV6-1	TRBJ1-2	ASSDTNYGYT
-	TRBV6-1	TRBJ1-5	ASSATRTAGNQPQH
-	TRBV9	TRBJ1-1	ASSVDPGLGTEAF
-	TRBV6-6	TRBJ1-1	ASSSGKGWEAEAF
-	TRBV19	TRBJ1-5	ASKGGNQPQH
TRBD2	TRBV9	TRBJ2-1	ASSVLDSGRHKQF
-	TRBV28	TRBJ1-2	ASSSTALYGYT
-	TRBV28	TRBJ1-5	ASSLDFRGIQPQH
-	TRBV25-1	TRBJ1-2	ASSEPGRGNYGYT
TRBD1	TRBV28	TRBJ1-1	ASSNEQGVTEAF
-	TRBV19	TRBJ1-4	ASSAGSSGEKLF
-	TRBV2	TRBJ1-2	ASSEVGGYGYT
TRBD1	TRBV7-6	TRBJ1-2	ASSLNDRAPYGYT
-	TRBV12-3/TRBV12-4	TRBJ2-1	ASSLLGWEQF
TRBD1	TRBV10-1	TRBJ1-6	ASSLGQGPGSPLH
-	TRBV7-2	TRBJ2-7	ASSLEAGQGVPYEQY
-	TRBV5-1	TRBJ1-2	ASSPLQGFAGYT
-	TRBV28	TRBJ1-6	ASSFTGSSYNSPLH
-	TRBV18	TRBJ2-2	ASSPPPGPTGELF
-	TRBV28	TRBJ1-3	ATGRFSGNTIY
-	TRBV6-5	TRBJ1-2	ASSYSGVPNYGYT
TRBD2	TRBV5-6	TRBJ2-7	ASSLGLAGGRSEQY
-	TRBV12-3/TRBV12-4	TRBJ2-2	ASTDLVTGELF
-	TRBV7-9	TRBJ1-1	ASIKTGGRAGTEAF
TRBD1	TRBV6-5	TRBJ1-3	ASSRTGPGNTIY
-	TRBV10-3	TRBJ2-5	AISESFLETQY
TRBD1	TRBV19	TRBJ1-2	AGTGVKGKGYT
-	TRBV10-3	TRBJ1-5	AISESGDQPQH
-	TRBV6-5	TRBJ2-7	ASSSVDRSGLEQY
-	TRBV2	TRBJ1-3	ASTFWGTVTSGNTIY
TRBD1	TRBV4-1	TRBJ1-2	ASSQRDSYGYT
-	TRBV4-2	TRBJ2-7	ASSQDGLDEQY
-	TRBV20-1	TRBJ2-7	SASEPSSDEQY
-	TRBV28	TRBJ1-3	ASRPPFGQLGFSGNTIY
-	TRBV29-1	TRBJ2-5	SVLRASQETQY
-	TRBV11-2	TRBJ1-1	ASSPPAGRNTEAF
-	TRBV28	TRBJ2-5	ASSLGQGKGETQY
-	TRBV2	TRBJ2-3	ASGQEGTDTQY
-	TRBV27	TRBJ2-3	ASSLSGGADTQY